Included here is one T cell receptor beta chain sequence, with context. Germline V gene lookup returns CDR1 MRHNA and CDR2 SNTAGT. J lost 4 bases, V lost 0 bases, and 8 bases had no gene match. The CDR3 sequence is 16 residues long. The data were taken from a study of blood T cell repertoires in COVID-19. Study summary: Collection of acute and convalescent COVID-19 samples took place in the United States, Italy and Spain. PBMCs, B-cell-depleted T cells, or T cells were the source of the cDNA or gDNA that made up the material.

In the source study's methods: Reference gene primer amplification gave estimated nucleated cell counts. The method was immunoSEQ multiplex PCR; TCRdb's version includes in-frame clones alone and lacks a portion of them. That table furnishes V, J and clone size, whereas the DNA furnished D and trimming. The data hold nearly 45,000 clones, with approximately 86% observed a single time. The chain links TRBV6-4 to TRBJ1-2; 7 nucleotides agree with TRBD1. The origin of this receptor is a woman at least 80 years old with acute or convalescent COVID-19. Sequenced: peripheral blood. CDR3 sequence reads: CASSDSKGASPYGYTF. CDR3 DNA sequence: TGTGCCAGCAGTGACTCGAAGGGGGCGAGCCCCTATGGCTACACCTTC.